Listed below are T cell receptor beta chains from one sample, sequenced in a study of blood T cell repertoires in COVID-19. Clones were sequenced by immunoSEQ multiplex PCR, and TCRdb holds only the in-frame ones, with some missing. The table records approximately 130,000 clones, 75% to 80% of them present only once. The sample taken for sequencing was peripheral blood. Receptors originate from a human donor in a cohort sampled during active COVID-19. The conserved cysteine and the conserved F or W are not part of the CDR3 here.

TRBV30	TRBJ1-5	AWSSTGSNQPQH
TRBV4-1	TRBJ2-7	ASSSLNEQY
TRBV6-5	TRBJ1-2	ASSYSVQKYGYT
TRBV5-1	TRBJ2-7	ASIGTGSYEQY
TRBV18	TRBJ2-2	ASSPSTSGILNTGELF
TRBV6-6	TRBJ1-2	ASIIAGNPNYGYT
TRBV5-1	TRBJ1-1	ASSFPGQGPMNTEAF
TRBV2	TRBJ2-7	ASKPGQGGGSKQY
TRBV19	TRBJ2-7	ASTPTGFSSYEQY
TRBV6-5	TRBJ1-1	ASSPTDSNTEAF
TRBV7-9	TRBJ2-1	ASSLEGGQNEQF
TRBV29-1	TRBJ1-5	SVPTGAGNQPQH
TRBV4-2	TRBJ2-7	ASSQDHGTYEQY
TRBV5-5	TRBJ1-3	ASRGTAGNTIY
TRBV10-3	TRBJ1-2	AISESSQGAGGYT